This entry describes one TCR beta chain. The antigen is undetermined. The data originate from a study of brain T cells in children with intractable seizures. With 4 bases removed from V and 5 bases from J, the gap between germline ends came to 21 bases. Germline lookup yields CDR1 SGHRS and CDR2 YFSETQ. CDR3 size: 16 residues. Only cases whose brain tissue showed the highest T cell transcript signatures were sequenced. Patients received at least one anti-epileptic drug before surgery. Whole-study findings and limits: Viral specificity was inferred only from CDR3 similarity; HCMV serostatus was unknown. Absence of clones before surgery may stem from lower sequencing depth.

TCRdb's copy holds only in-frame clones and misses some; the assay was immunoSEQ multiplex PCR. The sample includes about 41,000 clones, about nine tenths seen only once; the top ten take 5% to 7.5%. The V and J genes are TRBV5-1 and TRBJ2-5; D might be TRBD1 (7 bases). The clonotype comes from a girl aged 2 to 9 with tuberous sclerosis and intractable seizures. Source: peripheral blood, taken at surgery. The CDR3 reads CASSARMTRGQETQYF. The CDR3 DNA follows: TGCGCCAGCAGCGCCCGAATGACTAGGGGGCAGGAGACCCAGTACTTC.